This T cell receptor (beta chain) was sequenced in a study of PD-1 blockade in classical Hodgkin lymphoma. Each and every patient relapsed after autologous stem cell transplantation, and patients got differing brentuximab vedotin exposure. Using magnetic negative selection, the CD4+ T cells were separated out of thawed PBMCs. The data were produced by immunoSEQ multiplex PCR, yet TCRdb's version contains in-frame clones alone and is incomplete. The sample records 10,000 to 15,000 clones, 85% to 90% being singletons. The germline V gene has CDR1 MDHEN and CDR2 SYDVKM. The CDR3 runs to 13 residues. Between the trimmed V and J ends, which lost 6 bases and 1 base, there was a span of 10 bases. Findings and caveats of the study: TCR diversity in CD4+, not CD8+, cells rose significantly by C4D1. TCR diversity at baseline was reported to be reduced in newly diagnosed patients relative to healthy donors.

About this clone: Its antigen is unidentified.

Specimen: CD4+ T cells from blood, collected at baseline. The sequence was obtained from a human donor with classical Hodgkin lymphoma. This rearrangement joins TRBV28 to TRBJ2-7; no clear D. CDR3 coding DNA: TGTGCCAGCAGGCGTGGTGGATCCTACGAGCAGTACTTC. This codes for CASRRGGSYEQYF. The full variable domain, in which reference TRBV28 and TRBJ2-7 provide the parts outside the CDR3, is DVKVTQSSRYLVKRTGEKVFLECVQDMDHENMFWYRQDPGLGLRLIYFSYDVKMKEKGDIPEGYSVSREKKERFSLILESASTNQTSMYLCASRRGGSYEQYFGPGTRLTVT.